Following are 27 T cell receptor beta chains from one sample sequenced in a study of blood T cell repertoires in COVID-19. Method: immunoSEQ multiplex PCR; TCRdb's copy keeps in-frame clones and lacks some. Of approximately 230,000 clones listed, 82% are singletons. The sequenced sample consisted of peripheral blood. The origin of the receptors is a woman of 80 years or more with active or convalescent COVID-19.

The genes are TRBV3-1 (or the pseudogene TRBV3-2) and TRBJ1-6; 7 bases fit TRBD1. CDR3 length equals 16 residues. V lost 2 bases to trimming and J lost 11 bases; unmatched junction nucleotides: 12. The germline V gene has CDR1 LGHDT and CDR2 YNNKEL (reference sequence). The CDR3 DNA sequence: TGTGCCAGCAGCCAAACTGGGCGGCAGGGGGAGGCACCCCTCCACTTT. This gives the protein CASSQTGRQGEAPLHF.

The genes are TRBV10-1 and TRBJ2-5; 7 positions match TRBD2. Looked up from germline, CDR1 is WNHNN and CDR2 is SYGVQD (reference sequence). The CDR3 is 13 amino acids. With 3 bases clipped from V and 5 bases from J, the junction kept 3 bases outside the gene matches. The CDR3 here is CASSEPGRETQYF. For the CDR3, the DNA is TGCGCCAGCAGTGAACCCGGGAGGGAGACCCAGTACTTC.

This clone was recorded a few times. The gene calls are TRBV2 and TRBJ1-1; the D gene is possibly TRBD1 (5 bases). CDR3 length equals 13 residues. V was cut by 5 bases and J by 6 bases, with 13 bases left in between. Germline CDR1 reads SNHLY; CDR2 reads FYNNEI. In DNA, the CDR3 is TGTGCCAGCAGTAACACGGGGGTTGCTGAAGCTTTCTTT. It specifies CASSNTGVAEAFF.

This clone was found a few times. The J gene is TRBJ2-2, the V gene TRBV5-1, with 11 bases identical to TRBD1. The CDR3 is 15 residues long. Germline CDR1 is SGHRS and CDR2 is YFSETQ. The V gene end was trimmed by 4 bases and the J gene end by 6 bases; junction bases not matched to a gene: 5. The CDR3 DNA reads as TGCGCCAGCAGCCCCGGACAGGGGGCTGCCGGGGAGCTGTTTTTT. This encodes CASSPGQGAAGELFF. The entire variable domain, with the rest obtained from reference TRBV5-1 and TRBJ2-2, is as follows: KAGVTQTPRYLIKTRGQQVTLSCSPISGHRSVSWYQQTPGQGLQFLFEYFSETQRNKGNFPGRFSGRQFSNSRSEMNVSTLELGDSALYLCASSPGQGAAGELFFGEGSRLTVL.

The gene calls are TRBV11-2 and TRBJ2-7, with D perhaps matching TRBD2 (5 bases). The V end lost 0 bases, the J end lost 2 bases, and 11 bases lay between the germline ends. Germline CDR1 and CDR2: SGHAT and FQNNGV. The CDR3 sequence is 15 residues long. The CDR3 sequence: CASSLEISGAYEQYF. The CDR3 DNA is TGTGCCAGCAGCTTAGAGATCAGCGGCGCCTACGAGCAGTACTTC.

This chain links TRBV5-5 with TRBJ2-1, with D tentatively TRBD1 (6 bases). This CDR3 contains 15 residues. Trimming pared 2 bases from V and 0 bases from J, leaving 9 bases between. Germline V gene lookup returns CDR1 SGHKS and CDR2 YYEKEE (reference sequence). For the CDR3, the DNA is TGTGCCAGCAGCTTTGAGGGGGTCTCCTACAATGAGCAGTTCTTC. Translating it yields CASSFEGVSYNEQFF. The full variable domain, rest sourced from reference TRBV5-5 and TRBJ2-1, is DAGVTQSPTHLIKTRGQQVTLRCSPISGHKSVSWYQQVLGQGPQFIFQYYEKEERGRGNFPDRFSARQFPNYSSELNVNALLLGDSALYLCASSFEGVSYNEQFFGPGTRLTVL.

V gene TRBV29-1 combines with J gene TRBJ2-7, with D possibly being TRBD2 (6 bases). The CDR3 is 13 amino acids. CDR1 is SQVTM, CDR2 ANQGSEA, per germline. The V and J ends lost 4 bases and 4 bases respectively, with 14 bases between them. CDR3 in amino acids: CSVGDSSKYEQYF. CDR3 DNA: TGCAGCGTTGGGGACTCGAGCAAATACGAGCAGTACTTC.

The chain is built from TRBV28 and TRBJ1-4, with 9 bases lining up with TRBD1. Trimming took 6 bases from V and 8 from J; bases not matched to a gene: 7. This CDR3 has 14 residues. CDR1 and CDR2 from the germline V gene are MDHEN and SYDVKM. CDR3: CASSVTGQGEKLFF. DNA of the CDR3: TGTGCCAGCAGCGTTACTGGACAGGGGGAAAAACTGTTTTTT. The entire variable domain, with the rest obtained from reference TRBV28 and TRBJ1-4, is as follows: DVKVTQSSRYLVKRTGEKVFLECVQDMDHENMFWYRQDPGLGLRLIYFSYDVKMKEKGDIPEGYSVSREKKERFSLILESASTNQTSMYLCASSVTGQGEKLFFGSGTQLSVL.

DNA for the CDR3: TGTGCCAGCAGTTTCCCAGGGCAAATTTACGGCTACACCTTC. Protein sequence: CASSFPGQIYGYTF. The rearrangement uses TRBV28 and TRBJ1-2, with D perhaps matching TRBD1 (5 bases). The CDR3 loop spans 14 amino acids. V was cut by 3 bases and J by 8 bases, with 16 bases left in between. Germline V CDR1 and CDR2: MDHEN, SYDVKM.

The CDR3 here is CASSVAARGSYEQYF. The CDR3 DNA sequence: TGTGCCAGCAGCGTAGCCGCAAGGGGGAGCTACGAGCAGTACTTC. V gene TRBV9 combines with J gene TRBJ2-7, with D perhaps matching TRBD1 (6 bases). Germline V lookup: CDR1 SGDLS, CDR2 YYNGEE. Trimming took off 0 bases at V and 3 bases at J, with 13 bases between the two ends. This CDR3 is 15 amino acids long.

A single count supports this clone. The J gene is TRBJ1-2, the V gene TRBV28; possibly TRBD1 for D (5 bases). V gave up 5 bases and J gave up 3 bases, with 13 bases separating them. Germline V gene data show CDR1 as MDHEN and CDR2 as SYDVKM. CDR3 length: 14 residues. The CDR3 spells CASSPTPGYYGYTF. DNA for the CDR3: TGTGCCAGCAGTCCAACCCCAGGGTACTATGGCTACACCTTC.

The genes are TRBV19 and TRBJ1-5, with 8 bases fitting TRBD1. Trimming at V came to 1 base and at J to 2 bases, leaving 10 bases not matched to a gene. This CDR3 contains 18 residues. Germline CDR1 is LNHDA and CDR2 is SQIVND (reference sequence). The CDR3 sequence: CASSIVGRGRVGNQPQHF. CDR3 DNA: TGTGCCAGTAGTATAGTAGGCAGGGGGCGCGTGGGCAATCAGCCCCAGCATTTT.

The chain links TRBV2 to TRBJ2-7; 13 bases align to TRBD2. This CDR3 spans 14 amino acids. Unmatched junction bases numbered 1, after V lost 7 bases and J lost 1 base. Per germline, CDR1 SNHLY and CDR2 FYNNEI. This CDR3 reads CASMGLAGSYEQYF. DNA of the CDR3: TGTGCCAGCATGGGACTAGCGGGGTCCTACGAGCAGTACTTC.

V usage is TRBV18 and J usage is TRBJ2-2; D perhaps matches TRBD1 (5 bases). Trimming pared 6 bases from V and 4 bases from J, leaving 9 bases between. Germline-derived CDR1 and CDR2 are KGHSH and LQKENI. The CDR3 totals 13 residues. CDR3 amino acids: CASSQGFTGELFF. In nucleotides, the CDR3 is TGTGCCAGCTCCCAGGGTTTCACCGGGGAGCTGTTTTTT.

This chain links TRBV5-1 with TRBJ1-2; 8 bases are a match to TRBD1. J lost 4 bases, V lost 4 bases, and 6 bases had no gene match. This CDR3 has 14 amino acids. Germline V lookup: CDR1 SGHRS, CDR2 YFSETQ. The CDR3, as DNA: TGCGCCAGCAGCCCGAACACAGGGGGCTATGGCTACACCTTC. It specifies CASSPNTGGYGYTF.

The chain carries TRBV5-3 and TRBJ1-4, with D possibly TRBD1 on 5 matching bases. TRBV5-3 has ORF status, its function being uncertain. V lost 0 bases and J 0 bases, leaving 9 bases between the germline ends. The CDR3 is 16 residues long. The CDR3 region is CARSLEGVTTNEKLFF. Written as DNA, the CDR3 is TGTGCCAGAAGCTTGGAAGGGGTTACAACTAATGAAAAACTGTTTTTT.

The CDR3 is CASRGSQGSGANVLTF. The CDR3 bases are TGTGCCAGCAGGGGATCACAGGGCTCTGGGGCCAACGTCCTGACTTTC. The rearrangement joins TRBV28 to TRBJ2-6; D is possibly TRBD1 (6 bases). V was cut by 6 bases and J by 0 bases, with 12 bases left in between. Per germline, CDR1 MDHEN and CDR2 SYDVKM. This CDR3 is built from 16 residues.

The chain joins TRBV6-1 to TRBJ1-3; 8 bases are a match to TRBD1. This CDR3 comprises 16 residues. The V gene end was trimmed by 1 base and the J gene end by 2 bases; junction bases not matched to a gene: 4. Germline V lookup: CDR1 MNHNS, CDR2 SASEGT. This chain's CDR3 is CASSEVVRGPGNTIYF. The DNA of the CDR3 is TGTGCCAGCAGTGAAGTGGTCAGGGGGCCTGGAAACACCATATATTTT.

The chain uses TRBV5-8 and TRBJ2-2; D is perhaps TRBD2 (6 bases). Trimming cost V 3 bases and J 7 bases, with 10 bases left between them. CDR3 size: 13 residues. Germline CDR1 SGHTS, CDR2 YDEGEE. CDR3 nucleotides: TGTGCCAGCAGCTCCGGGGGTAACGGGGAGCTGTTTTTT. Translating it yields CASSSGGNGELFF.

This chain uses TRBV19 with TRBJ1-5; 7 positions match TRBD1. The CDR3 is 14 amino acids. The V gene's germline CDR1 is LNHDA and CDR2 SQIVND (reference sequence). The J segment lost 7 bases and the V segment lost 1 base, leaving 4 bases of the junction unmatched. CDR3 sequence: CASSIVNRGQPQHF. For the CDR3, the DNA is TGTGCCAGTAGTATAGTGAACAGGGGACAGCCCCAGCATTTT.

This clone was observed many times. The chain uses TRBV27 and TRBJ1-6; TRBD1 matches 7 bases. The CDR3 totals 16 residues. The V gene end was trimmed by 8 bases and the J gene end by 7 bases; junction bases not matched to a gene: 14. The germline CDR1 and CDR2 sequences are MNHEY and SMNVEV (reference sequence). The CDR3 region is CASCSYPRDRNSPLHF. DNA for the CDR3: TGTGCCAGCTGTTCCTACCCCCGGGACAGAAATTCACCCCTCCACTTT.

This sequence joins TRBV5-8 and TRBJ2-2, with 8 bases aligning to TRBD2. V dropped 6 bases and J dropped 0; count of bases not matched to a gene: 1. The length of the CDR3 is 14 residues. The V gene's germline CDR1 is SGHTS and CDR2 YDEGEE. The CDR3 is CASILAANTGELFF. CDR3 bases: TGTGCCAGCATACTAGCGGCGAACACCGGGGAGCTGTTTTTT.

V and J are TRBV29-1 and TRBJ2-1; 9 nucleotides line up with TRBD2. Germline CDR1 and CDR2: SQVTM and ANQGSEA. Losses at the gene ends were 4 bases for V and 8 bases for J; bases not matched to a gene: 6. This CDR3 is built from 13 residues. CDR3 nucleotide sequence: TGCAGCGTTGTTACTAGCGGGTGGGATGAGCAGTTCTTC. Amino acids: CSVVTSGWDEQFF.

This chain links TRBV19 with TRBJ2-7; D is undetermined. Trimming pared 5 bases from V and 3 bases from J, leaving 17 bases between. The CDR3 has 15 residues. The V gene's germline CDR1 is LNHDA and CDR2 SQIVND (reference sequence). As DNA, the CDR3 is TGTGCCAGTAGTCGAGACCTTGTGAACAGCTACGAGCAGTACTTC. Its translation is CASSRDLVNSYEQYF.

This chain uses TRBV7-2 with TRBJ1-5; D not certain. CDR1 is SGHTA, CDR2 FQGNSA, per germline. Trimming took 5 bases from V and 5 from J, leaving 22 bases between them. The CDR3 has 17 residues. The CDR3 DNA reads TGTGCCAGCAGCGCCACGCGGGGTGAAAAGGGCTATCAGCCCCAGCATTTT. Amino acids: CASSATRGEKGYQPQHF.

This clone has just one count. V and J are TRBV7-2 and TRBJ1-2; D call uncertain. The CDR3 covers 13 residues. CDR1 and CDR2 (germline): SGHTA, FQGNSA. The V end was cut by 4 bases, the J end by 8 bases, with 14 bases between. Here the CDR3 reads CASSSGLLSGYTF. The CDR3, as DNA: TGTGCCAGCAGCTCCGGACTCCTGTCGGGCTACACCTTC.

The chain recombines TRBV5-8 with TRBJ1-5, with 11 bases that match TRBD1. Germline CDR1 and CDR2: SGHTS and YDEGEE. Trimming took 4 bases from V and 5 from J; bases not matched to a gene: 5. This CDR3 spans 15 amino acids. CDR3 DNA: TGTGCCAGCAGCCGGACAGGGGGCCGCGATCAGCCCCAGCATTTT. It translates to CASSRTGGRDQPQHF.